The 21 T cell receptor beta chains below all came from one sample that was sequenced in a study of cytomegalovirus exposure and HLA in healthy donors. The PCR ran on 60 Vbeta and 13 Jbeta primers. Assay: immunoSEQ multiplex PCR; the TCRdb copy retains only in-frame clones and omits some. In the table there are some 95,000 clones, just under 80% of which are singletons. The sequencing sample was made of PBMCs. These receptors originate from a man aged 25 to 40 in good health and CMV-seronegative.

The V call is TRBV13, the J call TRBJ2-7, with D possibly TRBD1 on 6 matching bases. The V gene lost 5 bases and the J gene lost 2 bases, with 13 bases spanning the gap. Germline V gives CDR1 PRHDT, CDR2 FYEKMQ (reference sequence). The CDR3 contains 14 residues. Here the CDR3 DNA reads TGTGCCAGCAGCCCCCGACAGGATCCCTACGAGCAGTACTTC. Its protein product is CASSPRQDPYEQYF.

This chain uses TRBV5-5 with TRBJ2-3; no definite D call. Deletions cut 6 bases from V and 2 bases from J, with 10 bases between. The CDR3 covers 13 residues. Germline assignment: CDR1 SGHKS and CDR2 YYEKEE (reference sequence). The CDR3 nucleotides read TGTGCCAGCACCCTAGAGCCCACAGATACGCAGTATTTT. This codes for CASTLEPTDTQYF.

This clone has a handful of counts. V gene TRBV29-1 combines with J gene TRBJ2-5; TRBD2 agrees at 9 bases. The V segment lost 4 bases and the J segment 4 bases; nucleotides outside the gene matches: 10. Looked up from germline, CDR1 is SQVTM and CDR2 is ANQGSEA. The length of the CDR3 is 15 residues. Written as DNA, the CDR3 is TGCAGCGTTGCCGGGGTGATTAGCGGGGGAGAGACCCAGTACTTC. It encodes CSVAGVISGGETQYF.

About this clone: The conserved final phenylalanine or tryptophan is absent from the CDR3, which likely points to a read error. This chain joins TRBV2 and TRBJ1-6, with D maybe TRBD1 (5 bases). Trimming took 8 bases from V and 8 from J, leaving 19 bases between them. The CDR3 covers 15 residues. CDR1 and CDR2 (germline): SNHLY, FYNNEI. In DNA form, the CDR3 reads TGTGCCAGCTGCGAACAGTGGGGGGTGGATTCACCCCTCCACCTT. It translates to CASCEQWGVDSPLHL.

The genes are TRBV11-3 and TRBJ2-3, with TRBD2 matching 14 bases. Unmatched junction bases numbered 9, after V lost 1 base and J lost 3 bases. Germline CDR1 is SGHNT and CDR2 is YENEEA. The CDR3 loop spans 19 amino acids. CDR3 sequence reads: CASSLGLRLAGGHTDTQYF. CDR3 nucleotides: TGTGCCAGCAGCTTAGGCCTCCGACTAGCGGGAGGGCATACAGATACGCAGTATTTT.

The CDR3 bases are TGTGCCAGTAGTCCACTAGGACAGGGGGCTAGCACAGATACGCAGTATTTT. It is translated as CASSPLGQGASTDTQYF. The chain links TRBV19 to TRBJ2-3, with 11 bases aligning to TRBD1. The V gene end was trimmed by 5 bases and the J gene end by 0 bases; junction bases not matched to a gene: 7. The CDR3 is made up of 17 amino acids. Germline CDR1 LNHDA, CDR2 SQIVND (reference sequence).

The chain employs TRBV4-1 and TRBJ1-5; D remains unclear. The V end was cut by 3 bases, the J end by 0 bases, with 6 bases between. CDR3 length equals 14 residues. The germline V gene encodes CDR1 MGHRA and CDR2 YSYEKL. CDR3 loop: CASSQAYSNQPQHF. CDR3 sequence (DNA): TGCGCCAGCAGCCAGGCTTATAGCAATCAGCCCCAGCATTTT.

The genes are TRBV28 and TRBJ1-6, with 7 bases identical to TRBD1. V lost 6 bases and J lost 5; bases outside the gene matches: 7. Germline V gene data show CDR1 as MDHEN and CDR2 as SYDVKM. This CDR3 region has 15 residues. The CDR3 bases are TGTGCCAGCAGCGGGACAGTAGGTCATAATTCACCCCTCCACTTT. Translation gives CASSGTVGHNSPLHF. The full variable domain, with the rest looked up from reference TRBV28 and TRBJ1-6, is DVKVTQSSRYLVKRTGEKVFLECVQDMDHENMFWYRQDPGLGLRLIYFSYDVKMKEKGDIPEGYSVSREKKERFSLILESASTNQTSMYLCASSGTVGHNSPLHFGNGTRLTVT.

The chain is built from TRBV7-3 and TRBJ2-7; 7 bases map to TRBD2. Losses at the gene ends were 7 bases for V and 3 bases for J; bases not matched to a gene: 12. This CDR3 spans 15 amino acids. Per germline, CDR1 SGHTA and CDR2 FQGTGA. CDR3 region: CASTLTESGGYEQYF. In nucleotides, the CDR3 is TGTGCCAGCACCCTGACTGAGTCGGGGGGCTACGAGCAGTACTTC.

A few counts support this clone. This chain connects TRBV30 to TRBJ2-7; the match to TRBD2 covers 9 bases. After removal of 0 bases from V and 0 bases from J, the junction contained 12 bases not matched to a gene. Germline V gene sequence: CDR1 GTSNPN, CDR2 SVGIG (reference sequence). The CDR3 sequence is 18 residues long. The CDR3 sequence: CAWSVRGLAGPHSYEQYF. CDR3 DNA: TGTGCCTGGAGTGTACGGGGGCTAGCGGGACCCCACTCCTACGAGCAGTACTTC.

CDR3: CASSPLVQGEDTQYF. CDR3 sequence (DNA): TGTGCCAGCTCACCCCTAGTGCAGGGCGAGGATACGCAGTATTTT. The chain is built from TRBV18 and TRBJ2-3; tentatively, D is TRBD1 (5 bases). This CDR3 has 15 amino acids. The germline V gene has CDR1 KGHSH and CDR2 LQKENI. V shed 3 bases and J shed 6 bases, with 16 bases lying between them.

As DNA, the CDR3 is TGCGCCAGCAGCTGGACCGGGACAGGGGATACTGAAGCTTTCTTT. As protein: CASSWTGTGDTEAFF. V gene TRBV5-1 combines with J gene TRBJ1-1, with 10 bases that match TRBD1. With V trimmed by 3 bases and J by 5 bases, 7 bases remained unmatched. The length of the CDR3 is 15 residues. Germline loops: CDR1 SGHRS, CDR2 YFSETQ. The complete variable domain, with remaining parts taken from reference TRBV5-1 and TRBJ1-1, reads KAGVTQTPRYLIKTRGQQVTLSCSPISGHRSVSWYQQTPGQGLQFLFEYFSETQRNKGNFPGRFSGRQFSNSRSEMNVSTLELGDSALYLCASSWTGTGDTEAFFGQGTRLTVV.

This clone was detected a few times. J is TRBJ1-5 and V is TRBV4-1, with unresolved D. Germline-derived CDR1 and CDR2 are MGHRA and YSYEKL. The germline V and J ends were trimmed by 0 bases and 1 base, with 4 bases remaining between them. This CDR3 spans 14 amino acids. Written as DNA, the CDR3 is TGCGCCAGCAGCCAAGAGGGCAGCAATCAGCCCCAGCATTTT. It codes for CASSQEGSNQPQHF.

This clone was detected only once. V gene TRBV5-1 combines with J gene TRBJ1-1; a weak D match, TRBD1 (6 bases). V lost 4 bases, J lost 7 bases, and 17 bases lay in between. The CDR3 loop spans 14 amino acids. The germline V gene has CDR1 SGHRS and CDR2 YFSETQ. The CDR3 DNA is TGCGCCAGCAGCACCTCTTGGGGGCTTAATGAAGCTTTCTTT. Translating it yields CASSTSWGLNEAFF.

The chain couples TRBV27 to TRBJ2-1; 8 nucleotides match TRBD1. This CDR3 is 17 amino acids long. The germline V gene encodes CDR1 MNHEY and CDR2 SMNVEV (reference sequence). V gave up 6 bases and J gave up 4 bases; unmatched junction bases: 14. This chain's CDR3 is CASRKGRGQGAYNEQFF. CDR3 nucleotides: TGTGCCAGCAGAAAGGGCCGTGGGCAGGGGGCTTACAATGAGCAGTTCTTC.

V usage is TRBV4-1 and J usage is TRBJ2-1; TRBD2 aligns across 10 bases. Germline values: CDR1 MGHRA, CDR2 YSYEKL. There are 16 residues in the CDR3. The V segment lost 4 bases and the J segment 4 bases; nucleotides outside the gene matches: 7. CDR3 coding DNA: TGCGCCAGCAGCCGTATACTAGCGGGGCGATACAATGAGCAGTTCTTC. This gives the protein CASSRILAGRYNEQFF.

V usage is TRBV11-1 and J usage is TRBJ2-1; D unresolved. V shed 3 bases and J shed 5 bases, with 8 bases lying between them. This CDR3 is built from 13 residues. Per the germline V gene, CDR1 is SGHAT and CDR2 is FQDESV (reference sequence). The CDR3 DNA reads TGTGCCAGCAGCTTGGGCCCTAACAATGAGCAGTTCTTC. Protein: CASSLGPNNEQFF.

This clone occurred a few times. The V call is TRBV10-2, the J call TRBJ2-3; the match to TRBD2 covers 7 bases. Germline values: CDR1 WSHSY, CDR2 SAAADI. This CDR3 has 16 amino acids. Trimming removed 3 bases from V and 3 bases from J; junction bases left unmatched: 9. This CDR3 reads CASSDWREYSTDTQYF. The CDR3 nucleotides are TGCGCCAGCAGTGACTGGCGGGAGTATAGTACAGATACGCAGTATTTT.

The rearrangement uses TRBV5-6 and TRBJ1-1, with TRBD1 identical over 8 bases. V gave up 5 bases and J gave up 6 bases; unmatched junction bases: 12. The length of the CDR3 is 15 residues. CDR1 and CDR2 (germline): SGHDT, YYEEEE. Here the CDR3 reads CASSKTGGYGAEAFF. The CDR3 DNA follows: TGTGCCAGCAGTAAAACAGGGGGTTACGGTGCTGAAGCTTTCTTT.

This clone was counted a few times. V is TRBV7-9 and J is TRBJ1-4, with D possibly TRBD1 on 5 matching bases. Germline V gene sequence: CDR1 SEHNR, CDR2 FQNEAQ (reference sequence). There are 12 residues in the CDR3. V lost 7 bases, J lost 4 bases, and 7 bases lay in between. The CDR3 DNA sequence: TGTGCCAGCACGGGGGTTAATGAAAAACTGTTTTTT. As protein: CASTGVNEKLFF.

This chain connects TRBV10-1 to TRBJ2-7, with TRBD1 identical over 11 bases. The CDR3 has 14 residues. Trimming took 6 bases from V and 4 from J; bases not matched to a gene: 5. Germline V lookup: CDR1 WNHNN, CDR2 SYGVQD (reference sequence). CDR3 nucleotides: TGCGCCAGCAGCGGAGGGACAGGGGGGTACGAGCAGTACTTC. Amino acids: CASSGGTGGYEQYF.